Detailed here is one TCR beta chain. Its antigen is unknown. The record originates from a study of T cell repertoires in cytomegalovirus infection. Looking at the study overall: Both CMV infection and a matching HLA type were indicated by public TCR beta signatures. Study results and caveats: There were carriers of CMV plus the relevant HLA, and cumulative public TCR beta family frequency identified them.

Deletions cut 2 bases from V and 0 bases from J, with 7 bases between. The CDR3 is made up of 14 amino acids. Germline V gives CDR1 MNHEY, CDR2 SVGAGI. TCRdb reprocessed the reads with MiXCR, giving one entry per CDR3 protein. The sample carries approximately 750,000 distinct CDR3 sequences, approximately 34% recorded once. This chain joins TRBV6-5 and TRBJ1-2; no firm D call. The sequence derives from a human donor in good health (CMV status not recorded). Some clones in this sample may be carry-over from other donors' samples. Sequenced material: PBMCs. CDR3 nucleotide sequence: TGTGCCAGCAGTTACGGGGAAGCTAACTATGGCTACACCTTC. This encodes CASSYGEANYGYTF.